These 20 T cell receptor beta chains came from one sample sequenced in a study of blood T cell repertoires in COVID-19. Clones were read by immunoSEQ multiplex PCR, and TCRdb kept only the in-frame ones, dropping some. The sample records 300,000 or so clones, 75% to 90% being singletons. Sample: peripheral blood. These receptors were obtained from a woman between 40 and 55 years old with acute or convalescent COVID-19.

The CDR3 DNA is TGTGCCAGCAGTGCGGCCAGACAGGGCTCCTACGAGCAGTACGTC. Residues: CASSAARQGSYEQYV. The V and J genes are TRBV2 and TRBJ2-7; TRBD1 matches at 7 bases. Trimming removed 4 bases from V and 0 bases from J; junction bases left unmatched: 6. The CDR3 length is 15 residues. Looked up from germline, CDR1 is SNHLY and CDR2 is FYNNEI.

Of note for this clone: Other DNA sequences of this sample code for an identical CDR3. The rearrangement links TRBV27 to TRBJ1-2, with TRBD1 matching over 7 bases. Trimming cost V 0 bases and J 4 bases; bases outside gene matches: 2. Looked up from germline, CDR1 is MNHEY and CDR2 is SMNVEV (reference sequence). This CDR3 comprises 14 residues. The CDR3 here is CASSLSGGSYGYTF. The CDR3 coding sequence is TGTGCCAGCAGTTTATCAGGGGGCAGCTATGGCTACACCTTC.

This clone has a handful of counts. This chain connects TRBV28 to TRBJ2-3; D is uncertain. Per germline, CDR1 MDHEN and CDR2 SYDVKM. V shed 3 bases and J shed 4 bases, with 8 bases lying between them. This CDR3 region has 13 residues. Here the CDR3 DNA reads TGTGCCAGCAGTTTCGACCAGGCAGATACGCAGTATTTT. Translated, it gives CASSFDQADTQYF.

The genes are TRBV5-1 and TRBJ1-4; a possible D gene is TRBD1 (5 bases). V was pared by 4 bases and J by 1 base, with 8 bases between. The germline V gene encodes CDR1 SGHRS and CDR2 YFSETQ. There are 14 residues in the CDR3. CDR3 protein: CASSPGVTNEKLFF. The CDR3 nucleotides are TGCGCCAGCAGCCCGGGGGTAACTAATGAAAAACTGTTTTTT.

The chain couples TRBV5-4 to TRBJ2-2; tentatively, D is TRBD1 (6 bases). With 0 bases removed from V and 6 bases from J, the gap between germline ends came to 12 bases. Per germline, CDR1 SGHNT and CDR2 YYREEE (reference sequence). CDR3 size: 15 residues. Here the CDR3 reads CASSLAPAGAGELFF. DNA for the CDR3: TGTGCCAGCAGCTTGGCCCCGGCAGGGGCCGGGGAGCTGTTTTTT.

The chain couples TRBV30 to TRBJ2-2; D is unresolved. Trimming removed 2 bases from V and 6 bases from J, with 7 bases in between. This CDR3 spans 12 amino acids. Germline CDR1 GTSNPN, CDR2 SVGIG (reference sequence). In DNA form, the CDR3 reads TGTGCCTGGAGTAATCAGGCCGGGGAGCTGTTTTTT. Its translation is CAWSNQAGELFF.

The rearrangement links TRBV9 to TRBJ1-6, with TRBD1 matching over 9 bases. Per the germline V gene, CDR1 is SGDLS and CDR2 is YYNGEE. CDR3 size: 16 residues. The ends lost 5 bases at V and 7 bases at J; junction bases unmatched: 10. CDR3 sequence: CASSARGQGGNSPLHF. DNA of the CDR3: TGTGCCAGCAGTGCCCGGGGACAGGGAGGAAATTCACCCCTCCACTTT.

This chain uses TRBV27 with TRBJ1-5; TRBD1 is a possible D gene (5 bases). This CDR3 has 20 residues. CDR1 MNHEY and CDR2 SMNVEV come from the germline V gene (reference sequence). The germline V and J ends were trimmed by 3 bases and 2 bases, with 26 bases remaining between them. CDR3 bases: TGTGCCAGCAGTTTGCGGCCTTTTACGTATCCGGACACTGGCAATCAGCCCCAGCATTTT. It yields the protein CASSLRPFTYPDTGNQPQHF.

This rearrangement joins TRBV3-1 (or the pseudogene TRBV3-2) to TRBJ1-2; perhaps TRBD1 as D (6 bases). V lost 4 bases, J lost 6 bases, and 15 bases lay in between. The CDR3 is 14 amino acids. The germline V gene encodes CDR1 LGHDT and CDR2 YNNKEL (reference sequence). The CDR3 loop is CASSLHRAFDGYTF. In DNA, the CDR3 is TGTGCCAGCAGCCTACACAGGGCATTCGATGGCTACACCTTC.

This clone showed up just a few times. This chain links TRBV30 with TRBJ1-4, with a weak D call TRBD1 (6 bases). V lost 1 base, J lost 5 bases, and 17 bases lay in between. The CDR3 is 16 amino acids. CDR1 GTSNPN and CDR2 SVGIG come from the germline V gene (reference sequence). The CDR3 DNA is TGTGCCTGGAGTGGCAGGGGACATTATGTGAATGAAAAACTGTTTTTT. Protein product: CAWSGRGHYVNEKLFF.

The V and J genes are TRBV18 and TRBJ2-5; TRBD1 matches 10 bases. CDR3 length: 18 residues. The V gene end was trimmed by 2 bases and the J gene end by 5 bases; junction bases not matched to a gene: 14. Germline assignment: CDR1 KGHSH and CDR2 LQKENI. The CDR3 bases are TGTGCCAGCTCACCAAGGGGACAGGGGACCCCCAGGCGGGAGACCCAGTACTTC. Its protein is CASSPRGQGTPRRETQYF. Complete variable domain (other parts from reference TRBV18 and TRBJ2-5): NAGVMQNPRHLVRRRGQEARLRCSPMKGHSHVYWYRQLPEEGLKFMVYLQKENIIDESGMPKERFSAEFPKEGPSILRIQQVVRGDSAAYFCASSPRGQGTPRRETQYFGPGTRLLVL.

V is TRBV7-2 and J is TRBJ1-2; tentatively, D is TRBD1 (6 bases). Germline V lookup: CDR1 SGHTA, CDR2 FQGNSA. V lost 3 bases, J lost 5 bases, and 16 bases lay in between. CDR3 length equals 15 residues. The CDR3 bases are TGTGCCAGCAGCTTGGGACACTCCAAGGGGTATGGCTACACCTTC. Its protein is CASSLGHSKGYGYTF.

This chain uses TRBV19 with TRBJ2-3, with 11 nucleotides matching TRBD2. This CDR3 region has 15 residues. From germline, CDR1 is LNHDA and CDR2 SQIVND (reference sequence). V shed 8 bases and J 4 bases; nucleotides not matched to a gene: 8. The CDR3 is CASGPSGGRADTQYF. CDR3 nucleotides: TGTGCCAGTGGACCTAGCGGGGGGAGAGCAGATACGCAGTATTTT.

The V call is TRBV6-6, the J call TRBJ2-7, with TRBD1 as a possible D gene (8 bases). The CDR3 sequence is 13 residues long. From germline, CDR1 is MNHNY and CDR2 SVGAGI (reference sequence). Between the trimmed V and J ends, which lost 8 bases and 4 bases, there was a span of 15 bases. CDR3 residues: CASRQGRAYEQYV. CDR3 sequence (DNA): TGTGCCAGCCGACAGGGGAGGGCTTACGAGCAGTACGTC.

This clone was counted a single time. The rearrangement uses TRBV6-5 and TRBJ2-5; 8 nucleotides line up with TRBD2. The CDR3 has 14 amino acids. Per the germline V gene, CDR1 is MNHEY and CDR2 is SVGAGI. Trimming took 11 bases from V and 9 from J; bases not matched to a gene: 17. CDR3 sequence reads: CAAAGGQEVSPQYF. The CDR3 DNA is TGTGCCGCGGCGGGGGGCCAGGAAGTGAGCCCCCAGTACTTC.

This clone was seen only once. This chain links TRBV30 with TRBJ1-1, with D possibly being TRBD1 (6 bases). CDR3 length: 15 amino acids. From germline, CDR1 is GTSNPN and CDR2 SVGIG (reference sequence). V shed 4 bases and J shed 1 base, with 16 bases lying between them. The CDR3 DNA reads TGTGCCTGGACCGAAAAAGGACAGTGGAACACTGAAGCTTTCTTT. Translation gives CAWTEKGQWNTEAFF. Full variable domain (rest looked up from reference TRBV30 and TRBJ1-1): SQTIHQWPATLVQPVGSPLSLECTVEGTSNPNLYWYRQAAGRGLQLLFYSVGIGQISSEVPQNLSASRPQDRQFILSSKKLLLSDSGFYLCAWTEKGQWNTEAFFGQGTRLTVV.

The CDR3 nucleotides read TGCGCCAGCAGCTTGGTCGGGTCGGGGTTGGATGAAGCTTTCTTT. Its translation: CASSLVGSGLDEAFF. The rearrangement joins TRBV5-1 to TRBJ1-1; D gene ambiguous. In germline, CDR1 is SGHRS, CDR2 YFSETQ. The V end lost 0 bases, the J end lost 7 bases, and 16 bases lay between the germline ends. There are 15 residues in the CDR3.

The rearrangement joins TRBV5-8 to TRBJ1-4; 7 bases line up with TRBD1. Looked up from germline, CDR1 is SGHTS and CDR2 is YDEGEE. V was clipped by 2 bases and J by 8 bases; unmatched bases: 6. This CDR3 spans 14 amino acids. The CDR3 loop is CASSFDRVREKLFF. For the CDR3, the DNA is TGTGCCAGCAGCTTCGACAGGGTTCGCGAAAAACTGTTTTTT.

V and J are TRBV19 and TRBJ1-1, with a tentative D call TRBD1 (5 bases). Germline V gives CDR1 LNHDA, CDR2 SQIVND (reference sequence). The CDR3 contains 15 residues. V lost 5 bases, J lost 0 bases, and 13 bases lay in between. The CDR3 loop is CASSPDRSMNTEAFF. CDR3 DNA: TGTGCCAGTAGTCCCGACAGAAGCATGAACACTGAAGCTTTCTTT.

The CDR3 DNA follows: TGTGCCAGCAGCTTAGCAGGAGCGAGCCCCCCCCAAGAGACCCAGTACTTC. Amino acids: CASSLAGASPPQETQYF. V gene TRBV7-2 combines with J gene TRBJ2-5; no definite D call. This CDR3 has 17 amino acids. Trimming removed 0 bases at V and 1 base at J, with 15 bases between. Germline CDR1 and CDR2: SGHTA and FQGNSA.